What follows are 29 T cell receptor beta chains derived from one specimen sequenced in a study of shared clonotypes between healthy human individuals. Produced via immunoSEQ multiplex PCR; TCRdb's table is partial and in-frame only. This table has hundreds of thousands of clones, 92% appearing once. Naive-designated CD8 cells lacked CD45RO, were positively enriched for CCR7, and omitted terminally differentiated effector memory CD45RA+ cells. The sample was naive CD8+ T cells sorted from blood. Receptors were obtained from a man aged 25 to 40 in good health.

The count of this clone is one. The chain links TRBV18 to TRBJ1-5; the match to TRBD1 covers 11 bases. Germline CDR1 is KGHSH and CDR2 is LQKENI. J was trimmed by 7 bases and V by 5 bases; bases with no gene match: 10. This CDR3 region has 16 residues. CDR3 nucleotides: TGTGCCAGCTCAACTAGCGGGACAGGGGGTCCCCAGCCCCAGCATTTT. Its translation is CASSTSGTGGPQPQHF.

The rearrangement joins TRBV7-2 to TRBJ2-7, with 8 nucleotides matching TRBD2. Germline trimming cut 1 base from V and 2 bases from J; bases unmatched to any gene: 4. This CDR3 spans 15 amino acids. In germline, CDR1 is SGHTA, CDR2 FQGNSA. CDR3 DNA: TGTGCCAGCAGCTTAGGGCTGACTAGCGCCTACGAGCAGTACTTC. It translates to CASSLGLTSAYEQYF.

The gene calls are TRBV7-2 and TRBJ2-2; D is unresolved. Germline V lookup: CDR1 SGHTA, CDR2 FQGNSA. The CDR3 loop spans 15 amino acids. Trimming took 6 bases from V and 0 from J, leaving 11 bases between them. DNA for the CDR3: TGTGCCAGCAGGCCAACAGCATCGAACACCGGGGAGCTGTTTTTT. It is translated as CASRPTASNTGELFF.

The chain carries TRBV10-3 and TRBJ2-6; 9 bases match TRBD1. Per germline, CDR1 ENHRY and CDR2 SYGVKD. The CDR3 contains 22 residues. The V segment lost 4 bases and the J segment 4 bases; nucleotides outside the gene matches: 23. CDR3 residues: CAISVWEGQGKGRLPGANVLTF. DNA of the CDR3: TGTGCCATCAGTGTGTGGGAGGGACAGGGTAAAGGGAGGCTGCCCGGGGCCAACGTCCTGACTTTC.

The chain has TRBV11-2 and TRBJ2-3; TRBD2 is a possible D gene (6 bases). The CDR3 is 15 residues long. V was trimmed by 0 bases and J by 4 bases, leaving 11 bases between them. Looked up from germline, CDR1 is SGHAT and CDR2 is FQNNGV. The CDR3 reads CASSLELARSDTQYF. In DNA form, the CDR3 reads TGTGCCAGCAGCTTAGAACTAGCAAGGTCAGATACGCAGTATTTT.

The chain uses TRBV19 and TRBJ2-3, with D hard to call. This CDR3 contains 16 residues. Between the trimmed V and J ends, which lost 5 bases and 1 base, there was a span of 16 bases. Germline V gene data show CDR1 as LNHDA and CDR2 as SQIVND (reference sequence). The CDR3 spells CASSPNTRFGTDTQYF. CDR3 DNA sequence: TGTGCCAGTAGTCCTAATACACGGTTTGGCACAGATACGCAGTATTTT.

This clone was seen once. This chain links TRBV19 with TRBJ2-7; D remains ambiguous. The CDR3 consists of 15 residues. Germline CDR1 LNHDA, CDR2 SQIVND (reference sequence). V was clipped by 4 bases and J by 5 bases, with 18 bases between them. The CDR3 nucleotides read TGTGCCAGTAGTAAAAGGATGTCAGCCTGGGACGAGCAGTACTTC. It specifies CASSKRMSAWDEQYF.

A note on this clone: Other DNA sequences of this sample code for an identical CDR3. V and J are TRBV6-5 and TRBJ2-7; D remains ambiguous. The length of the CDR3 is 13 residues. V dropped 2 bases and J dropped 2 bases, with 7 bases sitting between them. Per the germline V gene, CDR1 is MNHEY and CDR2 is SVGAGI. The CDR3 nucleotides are TGTGCCAGCAGTTACGTGGGCGCCTACGAGCAGTACTTC. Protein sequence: CASSYVGAYEQYF.

This CDR3 reads CASSSRQGASTDTQYF. CDR3 bases: TGTGCCAGCAGTTCCCGACAGGGGGCGAGCACAGATACGCAGTATTTT. V gene TRBV28 combines with J gene TRBJ2-3, with TRBD1 matching 10 bases. Looked up from germline, CDR1 is MDHEN and CDR2 is SYDVKM. The J segment lost 0 bases and the V segment lost 4 bases, leaving 4 bases of the junction unmatched. This CDR3 region has 16 residues. The whole variable domain, filled in from reference TRBV28 and TRBJ2-3, reads DVKVTQSSRYLVKRTGEKVFLECVQDMDHENMFWYRQDPGLGLRLIYFSYDVKMKEKGDIPEGYSVSREKKERFSLILESASTNQTSMYLCASSSRQGASTDTQYFGPGTRLTVL.

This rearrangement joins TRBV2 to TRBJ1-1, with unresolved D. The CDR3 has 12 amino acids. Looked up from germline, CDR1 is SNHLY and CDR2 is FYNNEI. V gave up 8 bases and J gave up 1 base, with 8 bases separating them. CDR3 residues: CASVGENTEAFF. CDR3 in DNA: TGTGCCAGCGTTGGAGAGAACACTGAAGCTTTCTTT.

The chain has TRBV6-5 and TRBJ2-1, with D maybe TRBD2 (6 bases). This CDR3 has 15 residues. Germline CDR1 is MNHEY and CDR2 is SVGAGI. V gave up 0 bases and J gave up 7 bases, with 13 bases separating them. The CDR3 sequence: CASSYSTGVWNEQFF. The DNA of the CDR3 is TGTGCCAGCAGTTACTCAACGGGAGTTTGGAATGAGCAGTTCTTC.

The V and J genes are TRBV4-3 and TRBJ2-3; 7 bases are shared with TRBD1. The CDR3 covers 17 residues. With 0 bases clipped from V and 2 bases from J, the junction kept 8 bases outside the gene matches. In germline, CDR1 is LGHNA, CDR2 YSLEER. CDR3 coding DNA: TGCGCCAGCAGCCAAGATAGACAGGGCCAAGACACAGATACGCAGTATTTT. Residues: CASSQDRQGQDTDTQYF.

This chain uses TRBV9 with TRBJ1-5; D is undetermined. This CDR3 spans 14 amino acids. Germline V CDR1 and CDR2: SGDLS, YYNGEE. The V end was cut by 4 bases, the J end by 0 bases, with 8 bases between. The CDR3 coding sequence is TGTGCCAGCAGCCCGCAGGATAGCAATCAGCCCCAGCATTTT. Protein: CASSPQDSNQPQHF. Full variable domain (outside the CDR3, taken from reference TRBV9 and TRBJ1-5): DSGVTQTPKHLITATGQRVTLRCSPRSGDLSVYWYQQSLDQGLQFLIQYYNGEERAKGNILERFSAQQFPDLHSELNLSSLELGDSALYFCASSPQDSNQPQHFGDGTRLSIL.

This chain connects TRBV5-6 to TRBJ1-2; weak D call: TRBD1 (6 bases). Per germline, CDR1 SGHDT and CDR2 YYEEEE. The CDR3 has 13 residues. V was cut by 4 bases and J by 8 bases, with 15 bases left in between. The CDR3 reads CASSKTGSWGYTF. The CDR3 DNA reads TGTGCCAGCAGCAAAACAGGGAGTTGGGGCTACACCTTC. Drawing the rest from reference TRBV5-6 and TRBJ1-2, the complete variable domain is DAGVTQSPTHLIKTRGQQVTLRCSPKSGHDTVSWYQQALGQGPQFIFQYYEEEERQRGNFPDRFSGHQFPNYSSELNVNALLLGDSALYLCASSKTGSWGYTFGSGTRLTVV.

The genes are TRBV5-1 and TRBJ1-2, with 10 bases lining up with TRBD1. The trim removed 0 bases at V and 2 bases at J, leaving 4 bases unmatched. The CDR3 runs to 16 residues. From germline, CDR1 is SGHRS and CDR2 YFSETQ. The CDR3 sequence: CASSLAGTGANYGYTF. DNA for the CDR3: TGCGCCAGCAGCTTGGCAGGGACAGGGGCGAACTATGGCTACACCTTC. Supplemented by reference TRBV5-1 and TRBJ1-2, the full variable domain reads KAGVTQTPRYLIKTRGQQVTLSCSPISGHRSVSWYQQTPGQGLQFLFEYFSETQRNKGNFPGRFSGRQFSNSRSEMNVSTLELGDSALYLCASSLAGTGANYGYTFGSGTRLTVV.

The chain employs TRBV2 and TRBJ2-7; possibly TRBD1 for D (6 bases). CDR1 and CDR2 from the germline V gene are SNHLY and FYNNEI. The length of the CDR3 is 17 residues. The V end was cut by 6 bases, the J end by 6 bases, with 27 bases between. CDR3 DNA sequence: TGTGCCAGCAGCGATCCGACCGGTTTTCAGGGGTTAACCGAGCAGTACTTC. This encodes CASSDPTGFQGLTEQYF.

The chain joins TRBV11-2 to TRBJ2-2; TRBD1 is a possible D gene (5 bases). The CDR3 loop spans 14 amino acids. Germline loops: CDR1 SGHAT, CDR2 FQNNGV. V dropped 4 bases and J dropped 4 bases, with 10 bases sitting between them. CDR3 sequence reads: CASSSRQITGELFF. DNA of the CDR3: TGTGCCAGCAGCTCCCGACAGATCACCGGGGAGCTGTTTTTT.

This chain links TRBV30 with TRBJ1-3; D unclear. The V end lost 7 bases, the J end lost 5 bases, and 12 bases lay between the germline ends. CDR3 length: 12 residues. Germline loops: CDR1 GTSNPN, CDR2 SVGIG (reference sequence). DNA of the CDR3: TGTGCCTCGGGCCCCGAAAGAAACACCATATATTTT. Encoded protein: CASGPERNTIYF.

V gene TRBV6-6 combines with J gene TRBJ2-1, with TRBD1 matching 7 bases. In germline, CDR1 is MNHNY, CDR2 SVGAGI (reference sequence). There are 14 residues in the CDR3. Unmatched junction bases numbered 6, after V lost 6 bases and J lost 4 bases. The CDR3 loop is CASSPQGPYNEQFF. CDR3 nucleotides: TGTGCCAGCAGCCCACAGGGGCCATACAATGAGCAGTTCTTC.

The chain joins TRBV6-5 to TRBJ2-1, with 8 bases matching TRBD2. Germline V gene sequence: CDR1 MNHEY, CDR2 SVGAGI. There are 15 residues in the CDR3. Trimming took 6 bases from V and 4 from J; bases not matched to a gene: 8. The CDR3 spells CASRWGVAGYNEQFF. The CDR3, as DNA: TGTGCCAGCAGATGGGGGGTAGCGGGGTACAATGAGCAGTTCTTC.

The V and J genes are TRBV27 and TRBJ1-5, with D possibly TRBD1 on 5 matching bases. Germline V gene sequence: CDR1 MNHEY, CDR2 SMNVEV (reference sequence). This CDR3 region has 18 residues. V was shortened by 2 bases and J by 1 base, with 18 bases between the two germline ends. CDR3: CASSLGGASLVSNQPQHF. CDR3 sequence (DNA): TGTGCCAGCAGTTTAGGTGGGGCGAGTTTGGTAAGCAATCAGCCCCAGCATTTT.

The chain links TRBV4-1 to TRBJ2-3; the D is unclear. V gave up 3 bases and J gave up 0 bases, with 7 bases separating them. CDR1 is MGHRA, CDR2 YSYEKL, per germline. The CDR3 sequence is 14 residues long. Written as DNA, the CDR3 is TGCGCCAGCAGCCATGTGGGGAGCACAGATACGCAGTATTTT. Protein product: CASSHVGSTDTQYF.

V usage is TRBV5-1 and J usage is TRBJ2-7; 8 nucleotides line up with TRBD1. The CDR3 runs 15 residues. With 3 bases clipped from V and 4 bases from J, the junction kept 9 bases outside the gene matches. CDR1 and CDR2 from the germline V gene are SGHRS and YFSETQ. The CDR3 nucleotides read TGCGCCAGCAGCTGGAGGCAGGGGACAGGTTACGAGCAGTACTTC. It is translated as CASSWRQGTGYEQYF.

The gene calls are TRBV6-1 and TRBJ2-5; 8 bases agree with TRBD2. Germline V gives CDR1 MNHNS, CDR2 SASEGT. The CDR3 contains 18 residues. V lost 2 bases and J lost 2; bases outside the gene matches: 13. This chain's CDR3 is CASSEPLWISGKQETQYF. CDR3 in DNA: TGTGCCAGCAGTGAACCCCTATGGATTAGCGGGAAACAAGAGACCCAGTACTTC.

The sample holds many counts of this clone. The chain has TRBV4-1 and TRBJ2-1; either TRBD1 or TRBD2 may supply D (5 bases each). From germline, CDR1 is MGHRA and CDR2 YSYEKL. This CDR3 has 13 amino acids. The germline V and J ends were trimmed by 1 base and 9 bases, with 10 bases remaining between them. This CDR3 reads CASSQAGRSEQFF. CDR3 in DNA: TGCGCCAGCAGCCAAGCGGGACGAAGTGAGCAGTTCTTC.

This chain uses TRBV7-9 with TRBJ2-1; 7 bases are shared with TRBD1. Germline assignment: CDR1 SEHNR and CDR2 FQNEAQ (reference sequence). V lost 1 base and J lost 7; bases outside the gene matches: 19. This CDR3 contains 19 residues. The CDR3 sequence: CASSLVVGQAGLLGNEQFF. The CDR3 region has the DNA TGTGCCAGCAGCTTAGTTGTCGGACAGGCGGGTCTTTTGGGGAATGAGCAGTTCTTC.

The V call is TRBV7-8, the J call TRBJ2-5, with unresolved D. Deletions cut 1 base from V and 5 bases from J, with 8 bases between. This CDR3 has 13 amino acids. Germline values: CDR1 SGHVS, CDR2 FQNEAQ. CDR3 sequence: CASSLETLETQYF. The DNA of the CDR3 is TGTGCCAGCAGCTTAGAGACTCTGGAGACCCAGTACTTC. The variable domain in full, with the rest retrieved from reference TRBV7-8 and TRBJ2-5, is GAGVSQSPRYKVAKRGQDVALRCDPISGHVSLFWYQQALGQGPEFLTYFQNEAQLDKSGLPSDRFFAERPEGSVSTLKIQRTQQEDSAVYLCASSLETLETQYFGPGTRLLVL.

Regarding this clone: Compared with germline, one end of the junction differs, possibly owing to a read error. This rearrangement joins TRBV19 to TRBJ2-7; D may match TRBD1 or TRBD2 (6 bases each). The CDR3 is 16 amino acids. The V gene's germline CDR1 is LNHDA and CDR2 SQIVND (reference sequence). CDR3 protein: CASSLTGAPDFYEQCF. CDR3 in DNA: TGTGCCAGTAGCCTCACGGGGGCCCCTGATTTCTACGAGCAGTGCTTC.

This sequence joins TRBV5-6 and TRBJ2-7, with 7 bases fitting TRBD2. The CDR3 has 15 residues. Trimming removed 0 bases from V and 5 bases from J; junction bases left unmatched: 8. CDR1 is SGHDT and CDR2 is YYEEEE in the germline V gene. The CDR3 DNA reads TGTGCCAGCAGCTTGGGCGGGAGCGAACGGGACGAGCAGTACTTC. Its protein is CASSLGGSERDEQYF.